The 10 T cell receptor beta chains presented below share a single source sample, sequenced in a study of beta chain features in type 1 diabetes. Broader study findings: A moderate, significant TCRB CDR3 shortening appeared in type 1 diabetes across four CD4+ subsets.

The antigens for these receptors are not known. Investigators reverse transcribed all isolated RNA, so they sequenced expressed TCRB transcripts. The protocol was immunoSEQ multiplex PCR, while the TCRdb copy is restricted to in-frame clones and leaves out a portion. Of roughly 700,000 clones listed, 13% were seen once; the top ten hold 0.02% to 0.025%. Source material: naive CD4+ T cells from blood. All receptors come from a man between 18 and 29 years old with type 1 diabetes.

V and J are TRBV6-6 and TRBJ2-3; D is uncertain. This CDR3 region has 12 residues. Per germline, CDR1 MNHNY and CDR2 SVGAGI (reference sequence). Trimming shortened V by 6 bases and J by 0 bases, and 4 bases separated the two germline ends. The CDR3 DNA reads TGTGCCAGCAGGACTAGCACAGATACGCAGTATTTT. The encoded protein is CASRTSTDTQYF.

V is TRBV30 and J is TRBJ2-1; D gene unclear. The CDR3 extends over 11 amino acids. CDR1 GTSNPN and CDR2 SVGIG come from the germline V gene (reference sequence). Trimming removed 7 bases at V and 9 bases at J, with 13 bases between. The CDR3 region is CALSSLSEQFF. The CDR3 coding sequence is TGTGCCTTATCGTCCCTGAGTGAGCAGTTCTTC.

This clone was observed a few times. This rearrangement joins TRBV29-1 to TRBJ1-5; D gene ambiguous. Germline V gene sequence: CDR1 SQVTM, CDR2 ANQGSEA. The CDR3 has 13 amino acids. The V and J ends lost 3 bases and 3 bases respectively, with 9 bases between them. The CDR3 bases are TGCAGCGTTGAGATGGATGCCAATCAGCCCCAGCATTTT. It yields the protein CSVEMDANQPQHF.

In nucleotides, the CDR3 is TGTGCCTGGAGTTATGGAGACAGGGGGATGCGGGAGACCCAGTACTTC. Translation gives CAWSYGDRGMRETQYF. The rearrangement joins TRBV30 to TRBJ2-5, with 9 bases lining up with TRBD1. V was clipped by 2 bases and J by 5 bases; unmatched bases: 12. Germline-derived CDR1 and CDR2 are GTSNPN and SVGIG (reference sequence). The CDR3 contains 16 residues.

This clone has just a few counts. The chain uses TRBV5-1 and TRBJ1-1, with 9 bases identical to TRBD1. The germline V gene encodes CDR1 SGHRS and CDR2 YFSETQ. The CDR3 loop spans 14 amino acids. The J segment lost 7 bases and the V segment lost 2 bases, leaving 6 bases of the junction unmatched. CDR3 nucleotides: TGCGCCAGCAGCTTAGGGACAGGGAATGATGAAGCTTTCTTT. This translates into CASSLGTGNDEAFF.

This clone was observed a handful of times. The chain's CDR3 is CASSQLPARADYGYTF. In DNA form, the CDR3 reads TGCGCCAGCAGCCAACTCCCTGCCCGGGCGGACTATGGCTACACCTTC. The chain couples TRBV4-1 to TRBJ1-2; D ambiguous. V gave up 2 bases and J gave up 3 bases, with 16 bases separating them. The germline CDR1 and CDR2 sequences are MGHRA and YSYEKL. The CDR3 is 16 residues long.

This clone was detected only a few times. This chain links TRBV15 with TRBJ1-5; D unresolved. Trimming left V 0 bases short and J 6 bases short, with 12 bases between. Germline V gene sequence: CDR1 LNHNV, CDR2 YYDKDF (reference sequence). The CDR3 covers 15 residues. The CDR3 sequence: CATSRDEVRGQPQHF. CDR3 nucleotide sequence: TGTGCCACCAGCAGAGATGAAGTGCGGGGTCAGCCCCAGCATTTT.

This clone turned up a few times. The gene calls are TRBV18 and TRBJ1-1; D not certain. Germline V gene sequence: CDR1 KGHSH, CDR2 LQKENI. V dropped 5 bases and J dropped 0 bases, with 4 bases sitting between them. The CDR3 covers 12 residues. Here the CDR3 reads CASSSMNTEAFF. CDR3 coding DNA: TGTGCCAGCTCATCTATGAACACTGAAGCTTTCTTT.

The rearrangement joins TRBV25-1 to TRBJ1-1, with a possible D match to TRBD1 (6 bases). The germline V gene encodes CDR1 MGHDK and CDR2 SYGVNS. Trimming removed 5 bases at V and 6 bases at J, with 16 bases between. This CDR3 is built from 14 residues. CDR3 sequence: CASSRSGTPSEAFF. For the CDR3, the DNA is TGTGCCAGCAGTAGGTCCGGGACACCATCTGAAGCTTTCTTT.

This clone was picked up a small number of times. The chain uses TRBV18 and TRBJ2-2; TRBD1 matches at 8 bases. J lost 4 bases, V lost 3 bases, and 7 bases had no gene match. The CDR3 covers 16 residues. Germline values: CDR1 KGHSH, CDR2 LQKENI. CDR3 in DNA: TGTGCCAGCTCACCCCGCACAGGGGGGATCACCGGGGAGCTGTTTTTT. Translation gives CASSPRTGGITGELFF.